This T cell receptor (beta chain) was captured by sequencing in a study of blood T cell repertoires in COVID-19. TCRdb keeps only in-frame clones here, not all; method: immunoSEQ multiplex PCR. The data contain a few hundred thousand clones, roughly 89% of them singletons. This CDR3 region has 14 residues. Germline CDR1 MNHEY, CDR2 SMNVEV (reference sequence). Trimming at V came to 8 bases and at J to 4 bases, leaving 3 bases not matched to a gene. The receptor's source is a woman between 40 and 50 years old who had recovered from COVID-19. Sequenced: peripheral blood. This rearrangement joins TRBV27 to TRBJ2-2, with TRBD2 matching over 11 bases. In DNA, the CDR3 is TGTGCCAGCTCCGGACTAGCGGGCACCGGGGAGCTGTTTTTT. Translating gives CASSGLAGTGELFF.